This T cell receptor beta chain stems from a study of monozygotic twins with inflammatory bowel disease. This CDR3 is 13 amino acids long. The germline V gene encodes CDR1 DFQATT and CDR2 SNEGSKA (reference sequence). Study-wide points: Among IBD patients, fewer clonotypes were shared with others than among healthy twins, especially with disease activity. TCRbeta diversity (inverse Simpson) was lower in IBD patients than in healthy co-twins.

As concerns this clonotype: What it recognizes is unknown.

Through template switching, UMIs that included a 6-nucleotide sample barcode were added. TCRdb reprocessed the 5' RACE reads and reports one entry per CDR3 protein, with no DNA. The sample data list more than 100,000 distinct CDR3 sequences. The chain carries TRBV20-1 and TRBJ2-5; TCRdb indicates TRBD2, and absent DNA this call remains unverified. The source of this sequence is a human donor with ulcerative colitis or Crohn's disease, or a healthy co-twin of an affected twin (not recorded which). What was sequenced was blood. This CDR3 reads CSTHIGGGETQYF.